The 14 T cell receptor beta chains given below trace back to one sample, sequenced in a study of radiotherapy plus CTLA-4 blockade in lung cancer (dated by TCRdb to the late 2010s). Receptor libraries were prepared by the immunoSEQ multiplex PCR assay. TCRdb holds this immuneACCESS table with in-frame rearrangements only. Some clones are missing; in checked studies, unresolved V genes explain under half, and the rest has no known cause. The sample table lists 120,000 or so clones, over 80% of them with a count of one. The top ten constitute 5.5% to 7% of the sample. The sample in question was peripheral blood, obtained from a patient treated with radiotherapy plus ipilimumab. The receptor source for this set is a human donor with non-small cell lung cancer that progressed on radiotherapy plus ipilimumab.

The CDR3 coding sequence is TGTGCCAGCAGTTTACTACGGAACAATGAGCAGTTCTTC. The encoded protein is CASSLLRNNEQFF. V is TRBV27 and J is TRBJ2-1; D remains unclear. The CDR3 contains 13 residues. The V end lost 2 bases, the J end lost 5 bases, and 7 bases lay between the germline ends. CDR1 and CDR2 from the germline V gene are MNHEY and SMNVEV (reference sequence).

The CDR3 DNA sequence: TGTGCCAGCAGCTTCGGTGGGAGGGCGACCTACAATGAGCAGTTCTTC. Residues: CASSFGGRATYNEQFF. The rearrangement uses TRBV5-8 and TRBJ2-1; TRBD2 aligns across 7 bases. This CDR3 is 16 amino acids long. Germline V lookup: CDR1 SGHTS, CDR2 YDEGEE. Trimming took 2 bases from V and 2 from J; bases not matched to a gene: 7.

This chain joins TRBV2 and TRBJ1-5, with D unresolved. This CDR3 has 15 residues. V was clipped by 3 bases and J by 6 bases, with 15 bases between them. Germline V CDR1 and CDR2: SNHLY, FYNNEI. CDR3 sequence reads: CASSEGGKGGQPQHF. The DNA for the CDR3 is TGTGCCAGCAGTGAGGGAGGGAAGGGAGGTCAGCCCCAGCATTTT.

This rearrangement joins TRBV10-3 to TRBJ1-1; 7 nucleotides agree with TRBD1. Germline-derived CDR1 and CDR2 are ENHRY and SYGVKD. The CDR3 has 12 amino acids. The ends lost 7 bases at V and 5 bases at J; junction bases unmatched: 4. The CDR3 DNA reads TGTGCCATCACCCTACAGGGGACTGAAGCTTTCTTT. Protein: CAITLQGTEAFF.

The chain carries TRBV5-1 and TRBJ2-1; the match to TRBD2 covers 13 bases. Germline V lookup: CDR1 SGHRS, CDR2 YFSETQ. V trimming: 5 bases; J trimming: 8 bases; junction bases outside the gene matches: 7. The CDR3 covers 15 residues. CDR3 nucleotides: TGCGCCAGCAGACGACTAGCGGGAGGCAGTGATGAGCAGTTCTTC. This codes for CASRRLAGGSDEQFF.

V gene TRBV13 combines with J gene TRBJ2-3, with TRBD2 matching over 9 bases. The CDR3 runs 14 residues. V shed 8 bases and J 1 base; nucleotides not matched to a gene: 4. The germline V gene encodes CDR1 PRHDT and CDR2 FYEKMQ (reference sequence). The CDR3 here is CASSIAGGTDTQYF. DNA for the CDR3: TGTGCCAGCTCTATAGCGGGAGGCACAGATACGCAGTATTTT.

This chain joins TRBV9 and TRBJ1-2; D might be TRBD1 (6 bases). Germline-derived CDR1 and CDR2 are SGDLS and YYNGEE. Deletions cut 3 bases from V and 7 bases from J, with 16 bases between. This CDR3 comprises 14 residues. Written as DNA, the CDR3 is TGTGCCAGCAGCGACTCGAGGGGGGCTCGTGGCTACACCTTC. Protein product: CASSDSRGARGYTF.

The DNA for the CDR3 is TGTGCCAGCAGTCTTGGGACAGATCAGCCCCAGCATTTT. Translated, it gives CASSLGTDQPQHF. This chain links TRBV6-1 with TRBJ1-5; 7 bases fit TRBD1. V lost 5 bases to trimming and J lost 5 bases; unmatched junction nucleotides: 3. Germline V gene sequence: CDR1 MNHNS, CDR2 SASEGT. The length of the CDR3 is 13 residues.

The chain links TRBV27 to TRBJ1-5, with D perhaps TRBD1 (5 bases). This CDR3 has 15 residues. Germline V gives CDR1 MNHEY, CDR2 SMNVEV (reference sequence). The ends were cut back, 2 bases at V and 1 base at J, with 9 bases in the middle. The CDR3 DNA follows: TGTGCCAGCAGTTTAGGGGGGGAAAGCAATCAGCCCCAGCATTTT. As protein: CASSLGGESNQPQHF.

Only one count was recorded for this clone. The rearrangement joins TRBV9 to TRBJ2-1; 7 bases line up with TRBD2. The CDR3 sequence is 16 residues long. The V gene's germline CDR1 is SGDLS and CDR2 YYNGEE. The V gene end was trimmed by 4 bases and the J gene end by 2 bases; junction bases not matched to a gene: 9. CDR3 nucleotides: TGTGCCAGCAGCCCACTAAGCGGGGTCACCTACAATGAGCAGTTCTTC. Translation gives CASSPLSGVTYNEQFF.

This chain uses TRBV25-1 with TRBJ2-2; D is tentatively TRBD1 or TRBD2 (6 bases each). Per the germline V gene, CDR1 is MGHDK and CDR2 is SYGVNS. V dropped 3 bases and J dropped 6 bases, with 14 bases sitting between them. The CDR3 has 15 residues. CDR3 loop: CASSDRGEAAGELFF. CDR3 coding DNA: TGTGCCAGCAGTGATAGGGGGGAAGCGGCCGGGGAGCTGTTTTTT. The complete variable domain, with remaining parts taken from reference TRBV25-1 and TRBJ2-2, reads EADIYQTPRYLVIGTGKKITLECSQTMGHDKMYWYQQDPGMELHLIHYSYGVNSTEKGDLSSESTVSRIRTEHFPLTLESARPSHTSQYLCASSDRGEAAGELFFGEGSRLTVL.

V and J are TRBV19 and TRBJ1-5, with D perhaps TRBD1 (5 bases). The CDR3 is 13 amino acids. Germline V CDR1 and CDR2: LNHDA, SQIVND (reference sequence). V lost 11 bases, J lost 1 base, and 12 bases lay in between. The CDR3 DNA reads as TGTGCCGGGGGACGGGCGAGCAATCAGCCCCAGCATTTT. Its translation is CAGGRASNQPQHF.

The genes are TRBV27 and TRBJ2-3; 7 positions match TRBD2. The CDR3 is 16 residues long. With V trimmed by 6 bases and J by 4 bases, 13 bases remained unmatched. Germline assignment: CDR1 MNHEY and CDR2 SMNVEV (reference sequence). The CDR3 protein is CASSPTPAGAADTQYF. CDR3 nucleotide sequence: TGTGCCAGCAGCCCTACCCCGGCGGGAGCGGCAGATACGCAGTATTTT.

CDR3 DNA: TGTGCCAGCAGCTTAGTACAACCTGAAGCTTTCTTT. This encodes CASSLVQPEAFF. The chain is built from TRBV11-2 and TRBJ1-1; D gene ambiguous. Deletions cut 1 base from V and 6 bases from J, with 6 bases between. There are 12 residues in the CDR3. Germline CDR1 is SGHAT and CDR2 is FQNNGV.